The rows below give T cell receptor beta chains drawn from one sample of a study of CD8 T cells in ankylosing spondylitis. TCRdb analysed the 5' RACE reads with MiXCR anew, one entry per CDR3 protein. The sample contains about 800,000 distinct CDR3 sequences, approximately 12% of which appear only once. Sequenced: blood, either unsorted or a sorted T cell fraction (not recorded which). The receptors derive from a male donor with ankylosing spondylitis. CDR3s include the opening cysteine and the closing phenylalanine or tryptophan. The D gene is left open where the match is weak. The size field is filled for only some rows; it gives once, few, many or a size class.

TRBV20-1	TRBJ2-7	TRBD2	few	TGCAGTGCTGGGAAGGGACTAGCGGGAGTTGAGCAGTACTTC	CSAGKGLAGVEQYF
TRBV10-2	TRBJ2-7	NA	NA	TGCGCCATCAACTTTGGACGTTCCTACGAGCAGTACTTC	CAINFGRSYEQYF
TRBV18	TRBJ2-5	NA	few	TGTGCCAGCTCACCACCGGTTTGGAGGGAGACCCAGTACTTC	CASSPPVWRETQYF
TRBV4-2	TRBJ2-3	TRBD2	NA	TGTGCCAGCAGCCAATCAGATGCGGGGGGGAAATCAGATACGCAGTATTTT	CASSQSDAGGKSDTQYF
TRBV10-3	TRBJ2-1	NA	many	TGTGCCATCAAGACGGGGGGCGGTTCCGATGAGCAGTTCTTC	CAIKTGGGSDEQFF
TRBV4-3	TRBJ2-7	TRBD2	NA	TGCGCCAGCAGCCAAGTTTGGGGACTAGCGGGCGAGAGCTCCTACGAGCAGTACTTC	CASSQVWGLAGESSYEQYF
TRBV5-1	TRBJ2-5	NA	few	TGCGCCAGCAGCGAAACAGTCCCAATGGAGACCCAGTACTTC	CASSETVPMETQYF
TRBV7-7	TRBJ2-7	TRBD1	NA	TGTGCTAGCAGCGGAGGGACAGGGGGCGGTTTCGAGCAGTACTTC	CASSGGTGGGFEQYF
TRBV7-2	TRBJ2-1	TRBD2	few	TGTGCCAGCAGCCTCCGAAGGACTAGCGGGGGGGGTGAGCAGTTCTTC	CASSLRRTSGGGEQFF
TRBV20-1	TRBJ2-7	NA	NA	TGCAGTGCCCAGGGACCTTCACTCTCCTACGAGCAGTACTTC	CSAQGPSLSYEQYF
TRBV4-3	TRBJ2-7	NA	few	TGCGCCAGCAGCCAAGTTTTGGACGGGTACTACGAGCAGTACTTC	CASSQVLDGYYEQYF
TRBV12-3/TRBV12-4	TRBJ2-7	NA	many	TGTGCCAGCAGTTTAGGTTACACCCAAATAGTCTACGAGCAGTACTTC	CASSLGYTQIVYEQYF
TRBV20-1	TRBJ2-1	TRBD1	few	TGCAGTGCTAGAGGCCAGGGGGTTAGGGATGAGCAGTTCTTC	CSARGQGVRDEQFF
TRBV4-3	TRBJ2-4	NA	NA	TGCGCCAGCAGCGACCTCAGGGAGAACATTCAGTACTTC	CASSDLRENIQYF
TRBV2	TRBJ2-3	TRBD2	few	TGTGCCAGCAGTAACGGGAGGACTAGCACAGATACGCAGTATTTT	CASSNGRTSTDTQYF
TRBV18	TRBJ1-1	NA	NA	TGTGCCAGCTCACCACCGGCGGGTGGGGTGGACACTGAAGCTTTCTTT	CASSPPAGGVDTEAFF
TRBV11-2	TRBJ2-1	TRBD2	many	TGTGCCAGCAGCTCCCGTAGCGGGACCTACAATGAGCAGTTCTTC	CASSSRSGTYNEQFF
TRBV6-1	TRBJ1-6	NA	NA	TGTGCCAGCGGGCCTAACTATAATTCACCCCTCCACTTT	CASGPNYNSPLHF
TRBV5-4	TRBJ2-5	TRBD1	few	TGTGCCAGCAGCCAACAGACAGGGTTTGAGACCCAGTACTTC	CASSQQTGFETQYF
TRBV12-3/TRBV12-4	TRBJ1-1	TRBD1	many	TGTGCCAGCAGCTCCGGGACAGGGGGCAAGAACACTGAAGCTTTCTTT	CASSSGTGGKNTEAFF
TRBV20-1	TRBJ1-3	TRBD1	few	TGCAGTGCTAGAGGCACAGGGGTTCAGTCTGGAAACACCATATATTTT	CSARGTGVQSGNTIYF
TRBV2	TRBJ1-2	TRBD1	few	TGTGCCAGCAGTGAATTCGGACAGGGGAGCTATGGCTACACCTTC	CASSEFGQGSYGYTF
TRBV24-1	TRBJ2-3	NA	many	TGTGCCACCAGTGATACCGCGGACCCCACAGATACGCAGTATTTT	CATSDTADPTDTQYF
TRBV6-2/TRBV6-3	TRBJ2-5	NA	NA	TGTGCCAGCAGTTACCGAGGACGGAACCAAGAGACCCAGTACTTC	CASSYRGRNQETQYF
TRBV28	TRBJ2-1	TRBD1	few	TGTGCCAGCAGTCAGCCCCCGGGACAGGAGTACAATGAGCAGTTCTTC	CASSQPPGQEYNEQFF
TRBV5-6	TRBJ2-2	NA	few	TGTGCCAGCCCCTCTCCGCGGGCCTTCGCGAACACCGGGGAGCTGTTTTTT	CASPSPRAFANTGELFF
TRBV10-3	TRBJ1-1	NA	few	TGTGCCATCAGTGGGAGCCGGGTGGTGGACACTGAAGCTTTCTTT	CAISGSRVVDTEAFF
TRBV5-5	TRBJ2-1	NA	many	TGTGCCAGCAGGCGGGACCAGTACAATGAGCAGTTCTTC	CASRRDQYNEQFF
TRBV5-1	TRBJ2-1	TRBD2	many	TGCGCCAGCACTTCCGGGACTAGCGGGAGTAGGTCCTACAATGAGCAGTTCTTC	CASTSGTSGSRSYNEQFF